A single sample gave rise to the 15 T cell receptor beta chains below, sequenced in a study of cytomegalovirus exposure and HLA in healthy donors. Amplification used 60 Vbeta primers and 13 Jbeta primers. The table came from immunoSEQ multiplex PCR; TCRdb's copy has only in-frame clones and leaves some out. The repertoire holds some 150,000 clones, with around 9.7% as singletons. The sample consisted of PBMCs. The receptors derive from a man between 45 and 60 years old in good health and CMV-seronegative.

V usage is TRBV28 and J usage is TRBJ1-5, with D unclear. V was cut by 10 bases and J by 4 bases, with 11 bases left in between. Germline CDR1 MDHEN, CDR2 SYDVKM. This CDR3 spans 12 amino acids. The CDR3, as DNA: TGTGCCACCCTGAGGGTTAATCAGCCCCAGCATTTT. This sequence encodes CATLRVNQPQHF.

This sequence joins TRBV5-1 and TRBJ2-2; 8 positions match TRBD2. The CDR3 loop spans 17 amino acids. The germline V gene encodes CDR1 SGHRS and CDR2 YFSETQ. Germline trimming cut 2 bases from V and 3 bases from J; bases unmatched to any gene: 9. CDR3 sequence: CASSFTSGGGDTGELFF. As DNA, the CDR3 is TGCGCCAGCAGCTTCACTAGCGGAGGGGGGGACACCGGGGAGCTGTTTTTT.

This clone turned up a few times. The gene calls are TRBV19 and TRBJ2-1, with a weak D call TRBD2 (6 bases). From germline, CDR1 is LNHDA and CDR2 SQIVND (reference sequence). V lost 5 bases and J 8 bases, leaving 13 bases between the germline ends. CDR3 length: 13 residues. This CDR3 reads CASSPGGLHEQFF. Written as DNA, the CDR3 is TGTGCCAGTAGTCCCGGGGGACTTCATGAGCAGTTCTTC.

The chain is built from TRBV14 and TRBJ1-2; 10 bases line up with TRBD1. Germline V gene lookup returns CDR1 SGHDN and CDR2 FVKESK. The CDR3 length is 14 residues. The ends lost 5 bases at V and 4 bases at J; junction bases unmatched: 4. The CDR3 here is CASSSGTGVYGYTF. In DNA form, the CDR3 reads TGTGCCAGCAGCTCCGGGACAGGGGTCTATGGCTACACCTTC.

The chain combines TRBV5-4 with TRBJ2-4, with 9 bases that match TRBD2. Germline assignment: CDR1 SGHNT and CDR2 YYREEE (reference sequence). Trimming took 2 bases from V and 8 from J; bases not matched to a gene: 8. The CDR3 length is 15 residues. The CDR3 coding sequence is TGTGCCAGCAGCTTCCTAGCGGGATCAGGGGACATTCAGTACTTC. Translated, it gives CASSFLAGSGDIQYF.

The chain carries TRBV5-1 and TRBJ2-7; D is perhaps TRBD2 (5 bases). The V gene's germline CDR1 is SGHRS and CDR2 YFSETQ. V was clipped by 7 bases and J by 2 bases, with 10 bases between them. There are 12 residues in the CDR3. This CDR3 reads CASAAEPYEQYF. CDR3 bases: TGCGCCAGCGCAGCGGAGCCCTACGAGCAGTACTTC.

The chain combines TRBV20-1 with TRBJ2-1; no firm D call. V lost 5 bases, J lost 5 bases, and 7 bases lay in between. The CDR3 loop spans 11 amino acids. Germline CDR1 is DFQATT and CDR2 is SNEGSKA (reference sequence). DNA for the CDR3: TGCAGTGCTCACACGAACAATGAGCAGTTCTTC. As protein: CSAHTNNEQFF.

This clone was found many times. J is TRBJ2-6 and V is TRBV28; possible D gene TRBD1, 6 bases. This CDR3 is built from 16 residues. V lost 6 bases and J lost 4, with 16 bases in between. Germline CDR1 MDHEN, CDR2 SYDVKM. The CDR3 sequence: CASRAPGADGANVLTF. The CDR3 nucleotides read TGTGCCAGCAGGGCACCAGGGGCGGACGGGGCCAACGTCCTGACTTTC.

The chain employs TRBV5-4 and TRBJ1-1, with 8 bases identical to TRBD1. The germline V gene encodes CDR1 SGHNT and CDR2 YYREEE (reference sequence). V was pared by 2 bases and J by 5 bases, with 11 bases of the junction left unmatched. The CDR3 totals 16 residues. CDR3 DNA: TGTGCCAGCAGCTTAGATCTCCAACAGGGGGGAACTGAAGCTTTCTTT. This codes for CASSLDLQQGGTEAFF.

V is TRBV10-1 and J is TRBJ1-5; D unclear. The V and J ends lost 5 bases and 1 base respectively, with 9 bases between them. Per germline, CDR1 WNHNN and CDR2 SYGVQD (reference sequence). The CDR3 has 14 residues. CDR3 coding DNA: TGCGCCAGCAGTTGGGCTTTAAGCAATCAGCCCCAGCATTTT. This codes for CASSWALSNQPQHF.

The CDR3 DNA is TGTGCCAGCAGCGAATCCGGGACAGTGTCTAATGAAAAACTGTTTTTT. Protein: CASSESGTVSNEKLFF. This chain uses TRBV27 with TRBJ1-4; 7 bases line up with TRBD1. The CDR3 loop spans 16 amino acids. V lost 6 bases, J lost 3 bases, and 10 bases stayed unmatched. CDR1 MNHEY and CDR2 SMNVEV come from the germline V gene (reference sequence).

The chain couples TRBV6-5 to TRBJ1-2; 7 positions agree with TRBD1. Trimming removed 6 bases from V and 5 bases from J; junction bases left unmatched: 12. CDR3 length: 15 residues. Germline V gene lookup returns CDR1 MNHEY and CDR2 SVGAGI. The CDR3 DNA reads TGTGCCAGCAGCTTACAGGGGAATCGACCTTATGGCTACACCTTC. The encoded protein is CASSLQGNRPYGYTF.

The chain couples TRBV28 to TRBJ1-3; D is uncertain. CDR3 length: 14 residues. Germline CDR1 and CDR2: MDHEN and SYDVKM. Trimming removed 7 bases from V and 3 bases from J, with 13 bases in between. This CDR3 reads CASTNQRFGNTIYF. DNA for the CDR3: TGTGCCAGCACCAACCAGAGGTTTGGAAACACCATATATTTT.

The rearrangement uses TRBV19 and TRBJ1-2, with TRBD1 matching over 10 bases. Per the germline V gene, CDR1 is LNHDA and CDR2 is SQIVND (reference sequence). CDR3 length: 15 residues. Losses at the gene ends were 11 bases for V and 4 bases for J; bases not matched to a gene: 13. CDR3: CAASGTGVWGYGYTF. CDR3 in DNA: TGTGCCGCGAGCGGGACAGGGGTTTGGGGCTATGGCTACACCTTC.

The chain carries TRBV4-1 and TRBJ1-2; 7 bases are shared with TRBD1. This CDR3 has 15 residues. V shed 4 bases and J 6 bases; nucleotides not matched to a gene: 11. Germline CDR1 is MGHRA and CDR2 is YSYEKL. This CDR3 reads CASSPPRGQRDGYTF. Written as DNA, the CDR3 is TGCGCCAGCAGCCCCCCGAGGGGGCAGCGAGATGGCTACACCTTC.